This T cell receptor (beta chain) comes out of a study of T-cell reconstitution after alpha-beta-depleted transplantation in children. During its preparation, the TCRbeta library received unique molecular identifiers. From the PCR reads, TCRdb called clonotypes with MiXCR, one entry per CDR3 protein. Here the sample spans about 460,000 distinct CDR3 sequences, over 9.5% being singletons. This clonotype appeared a few times. Germline V gives CDR1 KGHSH, CDR2 LQKENI. The junction had 8 bases not matched to a gene; V was cut back by 5 bases and J by 7 bases. This CDR3 has 13 amino acids. This chain joins TRBV18 and TRBJ2-7; 7 bases fit TRBD1. This receptor was taken from a child aged 2-15 years with inherited bone marrow failure, due to receive a stem cell transplant. The sequences come from PBMCs, collected before TCRalphabeta/CD19-depleted stem cell transplant. CDR3 region: CASSSTGQEEQYF. Here the CDR3 DNA reads TGTGCCAGCTCATCGACAGGGCAGGAAGAGCAGTACTTC.